These 4 T cell receptor beta chains share one sample of origin, sequenced in a study of ipilimumab plus nivolumab after autologous stem cell transplantation. The table came from immunoSEQ multiplex PCR; TCRdb's copy has only in-frame clones and leaves some out. The data hold 15,000 or so clones, with around four fifths observed a single time. Sample: PBMCs, taken in a trial of ipilimumab plus nivolumab as post-transplant consolidation. The receptors here all came from a male donor with diffuse large B-cell lymphoma.

J is TRBJ2-1 and V is TRBV9; the match to TRBD2 covers 9 bases. V lost 0 bases to trimming and J lost 8 bases; unmatched junction nucleotides: 0. There are 13 residues in the CDR3. The germline CDR1 and CDR2 sequences are SGDLS and YYNGEE. Written as DNA, the CDR3 is TGTGCCAGCAGCGTAGGCGGGGGGGATGAGCAGTTCTTC. This codes for CASSVGGGDEQFF.

The V gene is TRBV10-2, the J gene TRBJ1-2, with D maybe TRBD1 (5 bases). V lost 6 bases, J lost 3 bases, and 11 bases lay in between. The CDR3 is 13 amino acids. CDR1 is WSHSY, CDR2 SAAADI, per germline. CDR3 in amino acids: CASSAETDYGYTF. CDR3 in DNA: TGCGCCAGCAGCGCCGAGACAGACTATGGCTACACCTTC.

This chain's CDR3 is CASSLGTSGGAAETQYF. The CDR3 nucleotides are TGCGCCAGCAGCCTAGGGACTAGCGGGGGGGCAGCAGAGACCCAGTACTTC. The chain employs TRBV5-1 and TRBJ2-5; 16 bases match TRBD2. In germline, CDR1 is SGHRS, CDR2 YFSETQ. J gave up 4 bases and V 4 bases, and 7 bases lay outside the gene matches. The CDR3 sequence is 17 residues long.

CDR3 in amino acids: CASSLSAGGDYEQYF. CDR3 bases: TGTGCCAGCAGTTTATCAGCGGGGGGCGACTACGAGCAGTACTTC. This chain links TRBV27 with TRBJ2-7; the match to TRBD2 covers 9 bases. Germline CDR1 is MNHEY and CDR2 is SMNVEV (reference sequence). Trimming at V came to 0 bases and at J to 3 bases, leaving 3 bases not matched to a gene. The CDR3 contains 15 residues.